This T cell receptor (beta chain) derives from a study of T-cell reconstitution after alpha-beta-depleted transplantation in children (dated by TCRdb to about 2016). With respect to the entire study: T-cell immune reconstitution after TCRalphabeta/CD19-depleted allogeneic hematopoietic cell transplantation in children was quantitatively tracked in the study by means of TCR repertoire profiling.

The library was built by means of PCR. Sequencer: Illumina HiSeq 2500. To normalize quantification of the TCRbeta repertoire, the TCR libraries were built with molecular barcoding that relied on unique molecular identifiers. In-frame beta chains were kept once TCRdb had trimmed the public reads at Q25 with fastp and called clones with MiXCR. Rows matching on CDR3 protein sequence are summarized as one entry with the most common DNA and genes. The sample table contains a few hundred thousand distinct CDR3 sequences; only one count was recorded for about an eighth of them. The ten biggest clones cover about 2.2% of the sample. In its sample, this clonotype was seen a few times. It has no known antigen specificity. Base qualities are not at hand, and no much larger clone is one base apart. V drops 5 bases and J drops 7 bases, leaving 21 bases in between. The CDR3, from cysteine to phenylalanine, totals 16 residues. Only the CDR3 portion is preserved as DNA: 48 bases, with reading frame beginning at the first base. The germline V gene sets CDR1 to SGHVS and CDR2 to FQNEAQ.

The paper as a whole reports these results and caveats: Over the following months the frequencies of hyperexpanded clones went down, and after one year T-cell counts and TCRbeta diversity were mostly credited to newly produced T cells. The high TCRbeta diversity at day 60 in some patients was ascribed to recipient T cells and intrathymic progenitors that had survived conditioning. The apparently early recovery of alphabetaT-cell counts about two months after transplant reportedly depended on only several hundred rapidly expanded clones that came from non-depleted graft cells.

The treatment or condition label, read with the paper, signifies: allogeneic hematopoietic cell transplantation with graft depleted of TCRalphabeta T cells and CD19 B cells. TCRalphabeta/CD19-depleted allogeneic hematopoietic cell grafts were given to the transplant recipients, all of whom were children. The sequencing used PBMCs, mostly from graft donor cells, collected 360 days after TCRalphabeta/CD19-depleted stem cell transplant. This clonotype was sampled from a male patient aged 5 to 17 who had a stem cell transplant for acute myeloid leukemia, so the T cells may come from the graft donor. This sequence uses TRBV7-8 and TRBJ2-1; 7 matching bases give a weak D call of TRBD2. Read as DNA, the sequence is TGTGCCAGCAGCCAATCGAGGGGGGAGGGCAAAAATGAGCAGTTCTTC. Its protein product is CASSQSRGEGKNEQFF.